What follows is one T cell receptor beta chain and its context. What it recognizes is unknown. The same CDR3 is also encoded by other DNA sequences in this sample. Those who donated were healthy HIV-negative adults, with no recent acute infections or vaccinations reported. The study drew all its donors from Caucasian adults living in Nashville, Tennessee. Partitioning of CD4+ cells yielded a CD45RA+ naive subset and a CD45RA-negative memory subset. CDR3 size: 14 residues. CDR1 is SGHRS and CDR2 is YFSETQ in the germline V gene. The germline V and J ends were trimmed by 7 bases and 1 base, with 9 bases remaining between them. TCRdb's table, derived via immunoSEQ multiplex PCR, lists solely in-frame clones and lacks some. The table records under 2.5 million clones, about 90% of them present only once. The data belong to a study of shared clonotypes between healthy human individuals. Study results and limitations: Unshared clonotypes carried lower generation probabilities than those common to all four donors.

The chain has TRBV5-1 and TRBJ2-6; TRBD1 might be the D (5 bases). Sequencing was carried out using naive CD4+ T cells from PBMCs. Subset noted: CD45RA+ positively selected. The receptor's source is a man younger than 30 in good health. Some clones in this sample may be carry-over from other donors' samples. The DNA for the CDR3 is TGCGCCAGCCGGCAGGGTTCTGGGGCCAACGTCCTGACTTTC. This gives the protein CASRQGSGANVLTF.